This TCR beta chain came from a study of Japanese encephalitis immunity and Zika vaccine responses (dated by TCRdb to the early 2020s). Some background on the complete study: Each included participant got alum-adjuvanted ZPIV three times, at weeks 0, 4 and 28, with every dose being 5.0 ug. Stimulations used ZIKV structural-protein peptide pools split into flavivirus-conserved and non-conserved sets, or JEV or YFV peptides matching the pre-vaccination. ZIKV peptides were 15-mers overlapping by 11 residues, selected for NetMHCpan/NetMHCII-predicted epitopes with affinity below 50 nM. Several representative participants per pre-vaccination group were picked for TCR sequencing, using samples from week 52 and from week 0, the point after pre-vaccination but before ZPIV. Roughly 12 participants received one dose of YFV vaccine (YF-VAX) before ZPIV, and several participants were flavivirus-naive. A two-dose regimen of JEV vaccine (IXIARO), with doses given 28 days apart, was administered to fewer than 15 participants two to three months before the first ZPIV dose. The study examined whether earlier vaccination against Japanese encephalitis virus (JEV) or yellow fever virus (YFV) influenced CD4 T cell responses to the Zika vaccine. In addition, the TCR repertoires of a few flavivirus-naive individuals were analyzed at weeks 2, 6 and 52 after ZPIV vaccination began. Broader findings and caveats from the paper: JEV-pre-vaccinated donors showed higher repertoire similarity across time-points and stimulations than YFV-pre-vaccinated donors, indicating more clonotypes common to ZIKV and JEV stimulation. Because there were not enough samples, the peptide pools could not be deconvoluted, which meant the specific peptides behind the cross-reactive responses went unidentified. Only a few individuals showed CD8 T cell responses to ZIKV peptide pools, and those responses were very low in magnitude. The analysis covered only a subset of trial participants who had three doses and adequate samples, rather than the whole vaccinated cohort. In JEV-pre-vaccinated donors, the repertoire richness of CD4 T cells responding to conserved ZIKV epitopes decreased significantly after ZPIV. Samples clustered by participant with no similarity between individuals, suggesting no public TCRs were detected.

PBMCs were stained with CellTrace CFSE and grown for 5 to 6 days in RPMI containing approximately 7.6% human serum and peptide pools at around 1 ug/mL each. On a BD FACSAria, proliferating CD4 T cells were sorted without fixation as live CD56-CD19-CD16-CD3+CD4+ CFSE-low cells. Enrolled adults were healthy and seronegative for ZIKV, JEV, YFV, DENV and WNV by microneutralization screening. Samples came from a phase 1, double-blinded, randomized, placebo-controlled trial of an alum-adjuvanted Zika purified-inactivated virus (ZPIV) vaccine. Peripheral blood mononuclear cells were isolated using a standard procedure and then kept frozen in liquid nitrogen until they were used. This clonotype was detected many times. It has no much larger one-base neighbor in the sample; base qualities were not kept. The method was 5' RACE. Before sequencing, TCRbeta libraries were pooled in proportion to the sorted cell numbers of each library. Total RNA from sorted cells was extracted with RNAzol RT, and cDNA was made with an oligo(dT) primer and a template-switching oligo. The TCRbeta V-CDR3-J region was amplified by PCR between a SMARTer oligo primer and a TCRbeta constant-region primer using Kapa HiFi. Illumina adaptors and sample-specific index barcodes were added in a second PCR, followed by HighPrep bead cleanup and Bioanalyzer confirmation of a band of roughly 650 bp. Libraries were sequenced on an Illumina MiSeq with 2x151 bp paired-end reads. Processing in the source paper ran as follows. An in-house Java program demultiplexed the reads, while MiXCR assigned TCRbeta annotations and counted clonotypes. Repertoire overlap was assessed with Morisita-Horn indices from the R package vegan, and UPGMA clustering and Circos plots of recurring clonotypes were generated. Shannon diversity and richness were normalized to the highest possible value given the input cell numbers, yielding values from 0 to 1. CDR3beta sequences were aligned using MUSCLE, distances were calculated using SeqinR, and multidimensional scaling was plotted in R. TCRdb redid the processing of the public reads, applying fastp at Q25 and MiXCR, and retained in-frame beta chains. CDR3 protein duplicates are merged, each entry listing the most common genes and DNA. TCRdb assigned the V and J calls; the authors' analysis was not used. Across this sample there are fewer than 2,000 distinct CDR3 sequences, with 4.5% to 5.5% seen only once. The ten largest make up roughly 28% of the sample.

The CDR3 has 15 amino acids, counting the end cysteine and phenylalanine. Of the read, only the CDR3 DNA is kept; its 45 bases are in frame from base 1. CDR1 is given as MNHEY and CDR2 as SMNVEV, both from the germline V gene (reference sequence). V sheds 5 bases and J sheds 4 bases, leaving 18 bases between their ends. The rearrangement joined TRBV27 to TRBJ2-7, with a weak D call of TRBD1 (5 bases match). This receptor was obtained from an adult woman who received an inactivated Zika virus vaccine. Sequenced here: antigen-activated CD4+ T cells from blood, cultured, sampled during a Zika inactivated vaccine study. The CDR3 sequence is CASSKTVPYEYEQYF. The DNA reads as follows: TGTGCCAGCAGTAAGACAGTTCCCTACGAATACGAGCAGTACTTC.